The clone carrying this T cell receptor (beta chain) was counted at least ten times. Its antigen remains unknown. These data come from a study of T cell repertoires in cytomegalovirus infection. Each CDR3 protein gets one entry after TCRdb re-called the reads with MiXCR. The profile shows some 110,000 distinct CDR3 sequences, roughly a tenth of them singletons. The germline V gene has CDR1 SGHVS and CDR2 FQNEAQ. This CDR3 has 14 amino acids. The V and J ends lost 1 base and 1 base respectively, with 7 bases between them. This chain joins TRBV7-8 and TRBJ1-1; D not certain. The TCR sequence derives from a human donor in good health (CMV status not recorded). Some clones in this sample may be carry-over from other donors' samples. Sequencing used PBMCs, sequenced either directly or after in vitro stimulation (not recorded which). CDR3 sequence: CASSLEVSNTEAFF. CDR3 DNA: TGTGCCAGCAGCTTAGAGGTATCGAACACTGAAGCTTTCTTT.